These 3 T cell receptor beta chains were sequenced from one sample in a study of cytomegalovirus exposure and HLA in healthy donors. Researchers ran the PCR with 60 Vbeta and 13 Jbeta primers. Sequencing was performed with immunoSEQ multiplex PCR; in TCRdb, only in-frame clones are kept and a portion is missing. The sample table includes about 160,000 clones. Sequencing used PBMCs. These receptors were collected from a woman in her sixties or seventies in good health and CMV-seronegative.

The rearrangement joins TRBV7-9 to TRBJ2-3; 14 nucleotides agree with TRBD2. The junction had 7 bases not matched to a gene; V was cut back by 8 bases and J by 3 bases. The germline V gene has CDR1 SEHNR and CDR2 FQNEAQ (reference sequence). The CDR3 runs 16 residues. CDR3 region: CASDGLAGGVTDTQYF. The CDR3, as DNA: TGTGCCAGCGACGGACTAGCGGGAGGAGTGACAGATACGCAGTATTTT.

J is TRBJ2-1 and V is TRBV10-3, with D perhaps matching TRBD2 (7 bases). Trimming removed 7 bases at V and 8 bases at J, with 12 bases between. CDR1 is ENHRY and CDR2 is SYGVKD in the germline V gene. The CDR3 is 12 residues long. The CDR3 here is CAIMGGRDEQFF. The CDR3 DNA sequence: TGTGCCATCATGGGGGGGCGGGATGAGCAGTTCTTC.

V gene TRBV6-1 combines with J gene TRBJ1-3, with D tentatively TRBD1 (5 bases). V shed 3 bases and J shed 0 bases, with 12 bases lying between them. The CDR3 extends over 16 amino acids. The germline gives CDR1 MNHNS, CDR2 SASEGT. The DNA for the CDR3 is TGTGCCAGCAGTGAGAACAGGTTCTACTCTGGAAACACCATATATTTT. It yields the protein CASSENRFYSGNTIYF.